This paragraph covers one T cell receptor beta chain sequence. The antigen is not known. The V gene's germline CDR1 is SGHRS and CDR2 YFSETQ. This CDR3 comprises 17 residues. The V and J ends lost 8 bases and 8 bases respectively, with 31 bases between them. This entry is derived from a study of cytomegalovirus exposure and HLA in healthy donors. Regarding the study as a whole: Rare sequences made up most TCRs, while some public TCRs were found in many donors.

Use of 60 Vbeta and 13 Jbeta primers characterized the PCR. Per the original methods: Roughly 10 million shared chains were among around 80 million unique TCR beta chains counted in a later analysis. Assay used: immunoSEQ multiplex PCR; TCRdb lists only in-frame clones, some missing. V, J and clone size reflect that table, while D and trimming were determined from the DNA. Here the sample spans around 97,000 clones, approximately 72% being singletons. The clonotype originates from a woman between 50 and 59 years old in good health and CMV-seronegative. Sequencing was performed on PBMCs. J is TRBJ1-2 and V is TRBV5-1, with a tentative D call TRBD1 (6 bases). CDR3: CARFYVGRGLFLGGYTF. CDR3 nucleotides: TGCGCCAGGTTTTATGTTGGGCGGGGGCTTTTCCTGGGGGGCTACACCTTC.